This T cell receptor beta chain was sequenced during a study of blood T cell repertoires in COVID-19. Study summary: The samples span acute and convalescent COVID-19 from the United States, Italy and Spain.

Repertoires were generated with immunoSEQ multiplex PCR, while TCRdb's copy carries only in-frame clones and drops some. The sample holds around 380,000 clones, around 87% seen once. Participants were aged about 18 to 90 years, lived in 20 to 25 US areas, and enrolled virtually. Recovery among Cohort 3 donors was established by two negative PCRs, clearance, or symptom resolution. In germline, CDR1 is SQVTM, CDR2 ANQGSEA. The length of the CDR3 is 16 residues. Deletions cut 3 bases from V and 7 bases from J, with 22 bases between. This sequence was found in a man aged 25 to 40 who had recovered from COVID-19. This rearrangement joins TRBV29-1 to TRBJ2-1; D might be TRBD1 (6 bases). The sample was PBMCs or T cells enriched from blood (not recorded which). The CDR3 nucleotides read TGCAGCGTTGAGGGCACAGGGTCCATGCGGAGGAATGAGCAGTTCTTC. This translates into CSVEGTGSMRRNEQFF.